The 28 T cell receptor beta chains listed next were all sequenced from one sample in a study of response to subunit inactivated influenza vaccine. MiXCR, run by TCRdb on the RT-PCR reads, gives a single entry per CDR3 protein. The top ten clones hold around 9.9% of a sample with around 200,000 distinct CDR3 sequences, around 9% of them seen once. The source was non-naive T cells sorted from PBMCs, collected on the day of vaccination. Source of these receptors: a man in his forties or fifties who received an inactivated influenza vaccine.

This clonotype was detected a few times. The chain carries TRBV4-2 and TRBJ2-6; D might be TRBD2 (6 bases). The CDR3 loop spans 17 amino acids. V lost 2 bases and J 0 bases, leaving 11 bases between the germline ends. CDR1 and CDR2 (germline): LGHNA, YNFKEQ. Here the CDR3 reads CASSQTAGTSGANVLTF. The CDR3 DNA reads TGTGCCAGCAGCCAAACCGCGGGGACCTCTGGGGCCAACGTCCTGACTTTC.

This clonotype was found many times. The V gene is TRBV7-2, the J gene TRBJ2-1; 13 bases line up with TRBD2. Germline lookup yields CDR1 SGHTA and CDR2 FQGNSA. J lost 8 bases, V lost 4 bases, and 8 bases had no gene match. There are 16 residues in the CDR3. In DNA form, the CDR3 reads TGTGCCAGCAGCTATAGACTAGCGGGGGGAGGCGATGAGCAGTTCTTC. Protein product: CASSYRLAGGGDEQFF.

The chain carries TRBV5-6 and TRBJ2-7; 12 bases match TRBD1. This CDR3 spans 15 amino acids. CDR1 and CDR2 from the germline V gene are SGHDT and YYEEEE. After removal of 4 bases from V and 9 bases from J, the junction contained 11 bases not matched to a gene. Written as DNA, the CDR3 is TGTGCCAGCAGCGGCTCCGGGACAGGGGGCGCGGGGCAGTACTTC. This encodes CASSGSGTGGAGQYF.

The rearrangement joins TRBV5-1 to TRBJ2-1; D gene ambiguous. Germline CDR1 is SGHRS and CDR2 is YFSETQ. V shed 0 bases and J shed 3 bases, with 7 bases lying between them. This CDR3 is 14 amino acids long. For the CDR3, the DNA is TGCGCCAGCAGCTTGGCCACGAGCTACAATGAGCAGTTCTTC. Encoded protein: CASSLATSYNEQFF.

There are a few counts of this clonotype. The chain couples TRBV13 to TRBJ2-5; perhaps TRBD2 as D (5 bases). CDR1 is PRHDT, CDR2 FYEKMQ, per germline (reference sequence). The CDR3 runs 17 residues. The ends were cut back, 0 bases at V and 5 bases at J, with 19 bases in the middle. The CDR3 spells CASSLGLLEGGDETQYF. CDR3 in DNA: TGTGCCAGCAGCTTAGGCTTATTAGAAGGAGGTGATGAGACCCAGTACTTC.

Ten or more counts support this clonotype. The chain carries TRBV5-1 and TRBJ1-3; D gene unclear. Deletions cut 4 bases from V and 1 base from J, with 12 bases between. This CDR3 region has 15 residues. In germline, CDR1 is SGHRS, CDR2 YFSETQ. The CDR3 here is CASSPGEPSGNTIYF. The CDR3 DNA reads as TGCGCCAGCAGCCCAGGAGAGCCGTCTGGAAACACCATATATTTT.

There are many counts of this clonotype. The V call is TRBV4-1, the J call TRBJ2-7; 9 nucleotides line up with TRBD1. V lost 1 base to trimming and J lost 3 bases; unmatched junction nucleotides: 1. The V gene's germline CDR1 is MGHRA and CDR2 YSYEKL. CDR3 length: 14 amino acids. The CDR3 spells CASSQGQGVYEQYF. CDR3 bases: TGCGCCAGCAGCCAAGGACAGGGGGTCTACGAGCAGTACTTC.

This chain connects TRBV24-1 to TRBJ2-3; D possibly corresponds to TRBD2 (6 bases). Germline V lookup: CDR1 KGHDR, CDR2 SFDVKD. The CDR3 is made up of 14 amino acids. The V end lost 6 bases, the J end lost 4 bases, and 13 bases lay between the germline ends. The CDR3 spells CATSPASDSDTQYF. The DNA for the CDR3 is TGTGCCACCAGTCCGGCTAGCGATTCAGATACGCAGTATTTT.

The chain carries TRBV11-2 and TRBJ2-5; the D gene is possibly TRBD1 (6 bases). The V gene lost 0 bases and the J gene lost 5 bases, with 13 bases spanning the gap. This CDR3 contains 15 residues. CDR1 SGHAT and CDR2 FQNNGV come from the germline V gene. The CDR3 DNA sequence: TGTGCCAGCAGCTTAGATGTTGGGGGCGCGGAGACCCAGTACTTC. It encodes CASSLDVGGAETQYF.

The rearrangement joins TRBV7-8 to TRBJ2-3, with D possibly TRBD1 on 6 matching bases. V dropped 0 bases and J dropped 3 bases, with 13 bases sitting between them. The CDR3 extends over 16 amino acids. Germline assignment: CDR1 SGHVS and CDR2 FQNEAQ. The CDR3 is CASSLASGVGTDTQYF. The CDR3 region has the DNA TGTGCCAGCAGCTTAGCATCAGGGGTTGGGACAGATACGCAGTATTTT.

This clonotype was detected a few times. The rearrangement joins TRBV28 to TRBJ1-2; the D gene is possibly TRBD1 (5 bases). V lost 4 bases to trimming and J lost 8 bases, with 11 bases between them. The CDR3 spans 12 residues. The germline V gene has CDR1 MDHEN and CDR2 SYDVKM. CDR3 in amino acids: CASSSKPGGYTF. CDR3 bases: TGTGCCAGCAGTTCTAAACCAGGGGGCTACACCTTC.

V gene TRBV27 combines with J gene TRBJ2-7, with 9 bases matching TRBD2. Trimming took 1 base from V and 3 from J; bases not matched to a gene: 13. Germline CDR1 MNHEY, CDR2 SMNVEV (reference sequence). CDR3 size: 18 residues. The CDR3 spells CASSLWVGRAGGGYEQYF. The CDR3 DNA follows: TGTGCCAGCAGTTTATGGGTCGGCAGGGCGGGAGGGGGCTACGAGCAGTACTTC.

The table lists this clonotype with a few counts. The CDR3 sequence: CASGQPGSEQFF. In nucleotides, the CDR3 is TGTGCTAGTGGGCAGCCGGGGAGTGAGCAGTTCTTC. The rearrangement uses TRBV12-5 and TRBJ2-1; tentative D call: TRBD2 (5 bases). This CDR3 has 12 amino acids. Trimming took 6 bases from V and 9 from J, leaving 12 bases between them. Germline V gives CDR1 LGHNT, CDR2 FRNRAP. The whole variable domain, remainder taken from reference TRBV12-5 and TRBJ2-1, is DARVTQTPRHKVTEMGQEVTMRCQPILGHNTVFWYRQTMMQGLELLAYFRNRAPLDDSGMPKDRFSAEMPDATLATLKIQPSEPRDSAVYFCASGQPGSEQFFGPGTRLTVL.

V is TRBV4-2 and J is TRBJ2-2; 8 nucleotides agree with TRBD2. Unmatched junction bases numbered 11, after V lost 4 bases and J lost 4 bases. The V gene's germline CDR1 is LGHNA and CDR2 YNFKEQ. The CDR3 loop spans 17 amino acids. CDR3 loop: CASSPSAYRGGTGELFF. The CDR3, as DNA: TGTGCCAGCAGCCCGTCGGCTTATCGGGGGGGCACCGGGGAGCTGTTTTTT.

Notes on this clonotype: One junction end disagrees with the germline gene, perhaps due to a read error. This chain uses TRBV7-7 with TRBJ2-2; a possible D gene is TRBD1 (6 bases). The CDR3 totals 14 residues. Germline lookup yields CDR1 SSHAT and CDR2 FNYEAQ (reference sequence). The CDR3 spells CASSNRDNTAELFF. CDR3 DNA: TGTGCCAGCAGCAACAGGGATAACACCGCGGAGCTGTTTTTT.

The chain combines TRBV6-2 or TRBV6-3 with TRBJ2-1, with 11 bases that match TRBD2. J was trimmed by 6 bases and V by 2 bases; bases with no gene match: 3. This CDR3 is built from 15 residues. CDR1 and CDR2 (germline): MNHEY, SVGEGT. The CDR3 sequence: CASSYEGTSGNEQFF. CDR3 DNA sequence: TGTGCCAGCAGTTACGAAGGGACTAGCGGCAATGAGCAGTTCTTC.

This clonotype was seen repeatedly, ten times or more. The chain has TRBV7-9 and TRBJ2-5, with D possibly matching TRBD2 (5 bases). The germline V gene encodes CDR1 SEHNR and CDR2 FQNEAQ (reference sequence). V was clipped by 5 bases and J by 4 bases, with 11 bases between them. The CDR3 loop spans 13 amino acids. The CDR3 protein is CASSTGSGETQYF. CDR3 DNA: TGTGCCAGCAGCACGGGGTCGGGAGAGACCCAGTACTTC. Full variable domain (remainder filled in from reference TRBV7-9 and TRBJ2-5): DTGVSQNPRHKITKRGQNVTFRCDPISEHNRLYWYRQTLGQGPEFLTYFQNEAQLEKSRLLSDRFSAERPKGSFSTLEIQRTEQGDSAMYLCASSTGSGETQYFGPGTRLLVL.

V is TRBV5-1 and J is TRBJ2-7; TRBD1 aligns across 12 bases. From germline, CDR1 is SGHRS and CDR2 YFSETQ. The CDR3 length is 15 residues. V lost 4 bases, J lost 13 bases, and 15 bases stayed unmatched. CDR3 loop: CASSAAPGQGAAAYF. The DNA of the CDR3 is TGCGCCAGCAGCGCAGCCCCGGGACAGGGGGCAGCGGCCTACTTC.

This clonotype was counted ten times or more. The chain employs TRBV20-1 and TRBJ2-2; 8 nucleotides agree with TRBD1. Per germline, CDR1 DFQATT and CDR2 SNEGSKA (reference sequence). The CDR3 spans 14 residues. V lost 1 base to trimming and J lost 6 bases; unmatched junction nucleotides: 4. CDR3 region: CSARALRGPGELFF. In DNA, the CDR3 is TGCAGTGCTAGAGCCCTCAGGGGGCCCGGGGAGCTGTTTTTT.

This clonotype was observed once. This chain connects TRBV19 to TRBJ1-2, with D perhaps TRBD1 (5 bases). The CDR3 is 13 amino acids. Germline CDR1 reads LNHDA; CDR2 reads SQIVND (reference sequence). The V gene lost 8 bases and the J gene lost 2 bases, with 12 bases spanning the gap. The CDR3 protein is CASAVDRNYGYTF. In nucleotides, the CDR3 is TGTGCCAGTGCCGTCGACAGAAACTATGGCTACACCTTC.

The V gene is TRBV6-5, the J gene TRBJ2-3; D is ambiguous. Germline lookup yields CDR1 MNHEY and CDR2 SVGAGI. This CDR3 is built from 14 residues. The ends were cut back, 4 bases at V and 0 bases at J, with 8 bases in the middle. CDR3 region: CASSSAESTDTQYF. In DNA form, the CDR3 reads TGTGCCAGCAGTTCTGCGGAGAGCACAGATACGCAGTATTTT.

This clonotype has a count of ten or more. The rearrangement joins TRBV5-1 to TRBJ2-7, with D hard to call. The CDR3 runs to 12 residues. Trimming removed 5 bases at V and 1 base at J, with 7 bases between. The V gene's germline CDR1 is SGHRS and CDR2 YFSETQ. The CDR3 DNA sequence: TGCGCCAGCAGAGACCGGTCCTACGAGCAGTACTTC. Protein product: CASRDRSYEQYF. Full variable domain (outside the CDR3, taken from reference TRBV5-1 and TRBJ2-7): KAGVTQTPRYLIKTRGQQVTLSCSPISGHRSVSWYQQTPGQGLQFLFEYFSETQRNKGNFPGRFSGRQFSNSRSEMNVSTLELGDSALYLCASRDRSYEQYFGPGTRLTVT.

This clonotype came up many times. The chain employs TRBV12-3 or TRBV12-4 and TRBJ1-1; D possibly corresponds to TRBD1 (5 bases). Between the trimmed V and J ends, which lost 6 bases and 3 bases, there was a span of 14 bases. CDR3 size: 14 residues. The CDR3: CASSPVGGDTEAFF. CDR3 DNA: TGTGCCAGCAGCCCCGTGGGGGGTGACACTGAAGCTTTCTTT.

This clonotype was found many times. The CDR3 protein is CASSQTAQETQYF. Written as DNA, the CDR3 is TGTGCCAGCAGCCAGACAGCTCAAGAGACCCAGTACTTC. The chain combines TRBV3-1 with TRBJ2-5; D is possibly TRBD1 (5 bases). This CDR3 spans 13 amino acids. Trimming took 3 bases from V and 2 from J, leaving 7 bases between them. Germline V gene sequence: CDR1 LGHDT, CDR2 YNNKEL (reference sequence).

The chain joins TRBV20-1 to TRBJ2-1; a possible D gene is TRBD1 (6 bases). The CDR3 has 13 amino acids. Per the germline V gene, CDR1 is DFQATT and CDR2 is SNEGSKA (reference sequence). The germline V and J ends were trimmed by 5 bases and 5 bases, with 13 bases remaining between them. The CDR3: CSAHNRADNEQFF. Written as DNA, the CDR3 is TGCAGTGCTCATAACAGGGCCGACAATGAGCAGTTCTTC.

This clonotype was counted at least ten times. The chain joins TRBV7-8 to TRBJ2-3, with D perhaps TRBD1 (6 bases). The germline gives CDR1 SGHVS, CDR2 FQNEAQ. Trimming removed 5 bases from V and 6 bases from J, with 21 bases in between. The CDR3 is 16 amino acids. CDR3 bases: TGTGCCAGCAGCCAAGGGGGACGGACTGCCCGGGATACGCAGTATTTT. Residues: CASSQGGRTARDTQYF.

This clonotype was recorded at least ten times. The V call is TRBV7-9, the J call TRBJ2-3; D not resolved. Trimming cost V 1 base and J 0 bases, with 8 bases left between them. The CDR3 spans 15 residues. CDR1 is SEHNR and CDR2 is FQNEAQ in the germline V gene (reference sequence). CDR3 sequence: CASSLEGLSTDTQYF. CDR3 coding DNA: TGTGCCAGCAGCTTAGAAGGGCTGAGCACAGATACGCAGTATTTT.

This clonotype was seen many times. This chain links TRBV11-2 with TRBJ1-2, with 8 bases identical to TRBD1. CDR1 is SGHAT and CDR2 is FQNNGV in the germline V gene. V lost 0 bases and J lost 3; bases outside the gene matches: 6. CDR3 length: 16 residues. CDR3 in DNA: TGTGCCAGCAGCTTAGATCCCCAGGGGGCTGACTATGGCTACACCTTC. Translating it yields CASSLDPQGADYGYTF.